Listed below are T cell receptor beta chains from one sample, sequenced in a study of blood T cell repertoires in COVID-19. The data were produced by immunoSEQ multiplex PCR, yet TCRdb's version contains in-frame clones alone and is incomplete. The profile shows approximately 220,000 clones, roughly 85% of them singletons. Source material: PBMCs or T cells enriched from blood (not recorded which). Every receptor here comes from a woman aged 40 to 50 with acute COVID-19. CDR3s include the opening cysteine and the closing phenylalanine or tryptophan. The D gene is left open where the match is weak. A row's size may be missing; if present it is once, few, many or a size class.

clone_size | d_call | j_call | v_call | cdr3_nt | cdr3_aa
. | TRBD1 | TRBJ2-4 | TRBV13 | TGTGCCAGCAGCTCAAGCGACAGGGGCAAAAACATTCAGTACTTC | CASSSSDRGKNIQYF
. | TRBD2 | TRBJ2-7 | TRBV27 | TGTGCCAGCAGTTTTAGCGGGAGCTCCTACGAGCAGTACTTC | CASSFSGSSYEQYF
. | . | TRBJ1-2 | TRBV28 | TGTGCCAGCAGTTTAGCAGGTGCCTATGGCTACACCTTC | CASSLAGAYGYTF
once | TRBD2 | TRBJ2-7 | TRBV7-2 | TGTGCCAGCAGCTTGGACTCTAGCGGGACCTACGAGCAGTACTTC | CASSLDSSGTYEQYF
. | TRBD1 | TRBJ1-5 | TRBV19 | TGTGCCAGTAGTATAGTGGGACAGGGGACACAGCCCCAGCATTTT | CASSIVGQGTQPQHF
. | TRBD1 | TRBJ2-5 | TRBV28 | TGTGCCACTGGGGACAGGAACGAAGAGACCCAGTACTTC | CATGDRNEETQYF
. | . | TRBJ1-2 | TRBV19 | TGTGCCAGCCTGACAGGCCTAGGCTACACCTTC | CASLTGLGYTF
. | TRBD1 | TRBJ1-5 | TRBV30 | TGTGCCTGGAGCACAGGGGTAAGCAATCAGCCCCAGCATTTT | CAWSTGVSNQPQHF
few | . | TRBJ2-2 | TRBV27 | TGTGCCAGCAGTTTATATTCTGTTAGGGGATCCGGGGAGCTGTTTTTT | CASSLYSVRGSGELFF
. | . | TRBJ2-2 | TRBV6-5 | TGTGCCAGCAACAGGAACACCGGGGAGCTGTTTTTT | CASNRNTGELFF
. | . | TRBJ1-1 | TRBV5-1 | TGCGCCAGCTCCCTCGTCCCGGGAAACACTGAAGCTTTCTTT | CASSLVPGNTEAFF
. | TRBD2 | TRBJ2-7 | TRBV4-1 | TGCGCCAGCAGCCAACCTAGGACTAGCGGTCCGTACGAGCAGTACTTC | CASSQPRTSGPYEQYF
. | TRBD2 | TRBJ2-2 | TRBV5-1 | TGCGCCGTCAGCGGGAGTGCGAACACCGGGGAGCTGTTTTTT | CAVSGSANTGELFF
. | . | TRBJ2-6 | TRBV7-9 | TGTGCCAGCAGCCCAGGGGGGCCAGGGGCCAACGTCCTGACTTTC | CASSPGGPGANVLTF
. | . | TRBJ2-5 | TRBV7-9 | TGTGCCAGCAGCCTCCAAGAGACCCAGTACTTC | CASSLQETQYF
. | . | TRBJ2-7 | TRBV29-1 | TGCAGCGTCGGGCGGACTTCCTACGAGCAGTACTTC | CSVGRTSYEQYF
few | . | TRBJ1-1 | TRBV5-1 | TGCGCCAGCAGTCGGCTCCCGGGGGATTTGGCTGAAGCTTTCTTT | CASSRLPGDLAEAFF
. | . | TRBJ2-7 | TRBV7-8 | TGTGCCAGCAGCTTAGTGTCTCAGGCCACCTACGAGCAGTACTTC | CASSLVSQATYEQYF
. | . | TRBJ1-1 | TRBV19 | TGTGCCAGTAGTAGTAGCCGCGGACAGTTTAACACTGAAGCTTTCTTT | CASSSSRGQFNTEAFF
. | TRBD2 | TRBJ2-2 | TRBV15 | TGTGCCACCAGCAGAGCCCCAGGGCGGGAGGGTACCGGGGAGCTGTTTTTT | CATSRAPGREGTGELFF
. | . | TRBJ1-6 | TRBV27 | TGTGCCAGCAGCTCCAACCTCAGGGAATTCGGTTCACCCCTCCACTTT | CASSSNLREFGSPLHF
. | . | TRBJ2-7 | TRBV7-6 | TGTGCCAGCAGCTCGCCAGGGGAATCGGCCTACGAGCAGTACTTC | CASSSPGESAYEQYF
. | . | TRBJ2-7 | TRBV4-1 | TGCGCCAGCAGCCAGTGGGAGTACTACGAGCAGTACTTC | CASSQWEYYEQYF
. | . | TRBJ1-6 | TRBV25-1 | TGTGCCAGCAGTGCGGCACAGGGAACACCCCTCCACTTT | CASSAAQGTPLHF
. | TRBD2 | TRBJ2-6 | TRBV5-4 | TGTGCCAGCGGGAGGGAATCTGGGGCCAACGTCCTGACTTTC | CASGRESGANVLTF
. | TRBD2 | TRBJ2-2 | TRBV28 | TGTGCCAGCAGTCCTCGGGGGACTAGCGGGGATTTGAACACCGGGGAGCTGTTTTTT | CASSPRGTSGDLNTGELFF
. | . | TRBJ1-2 | TRBV15 | TGTGCCACCAGCAGAGATAGGCAGGACTATGGCTACACCTTC | CATSRDRQDYGYTF
. | . | TRBJ2-5 | TRBV4-3 | TGCGCCAGCAGCCGAGATCTAGCGCCATCCCAAGAGACCCAGTACTTC | CASSRDLAPSQETQYF
. | . | TRBJ1-6 | TRBV4-2 | TGTGCCAGCAGCCAAGAGATCCTAAATTCACCCCTCCACTTT | CASSQEILNSPLHF
. | . | TRBJ2-1 | TRBV29-1 | TGCAGCGTTGATGGAGGGAGCTCCTACAATGAGCAGTTCTTC | CSVDGGSSYNEQFF
. | . | TRBJ1-6 | TRBV10-1 | TGCGCCAGCACCCGGGTGGGGGCTTGGTCCCCCCTCCACTTT | CASTRVGAWSPLHF
few | TRBD1 | TRBJ1-3 | TRBV9 | TGTGCCAGCAGCGCCCCGACAGGGGTATTTGGAAACACCATATATTTT | CASSAPTGVFGNTIYF
. | TRBD2 | TRBJ2-5 | TRBV28 | TGTGCCAGCAGCCGGAGGGTAGCGGGAGCTAAGACCCAGTACTTC | CASSRRVAGAKTQYF
. | TRBD2 | TRBJ2-3 | TRBV9 | TGTGCCAGCAGCGCGCCGGGACTAGGGGCCTATACGCAGTATTTT | CASSAPGLGAYTQYF
. | . | TRBJ2-1 | TRBV15 | TGTGCCACCAGCAACGTACTTCAAAATGAGCAGTTCTTC | CATSNVLQNEQFF
. | TRBD2 | TRBJ2-3 | TRBV5-1 | TGCGCCAGCAGCTTGCTCTGGGGGGGAAGGGAAGATACGCAGTATTTT | CASSLLWGGREDTQYF
. | . | TRBJ1-1 | TRBV7-9 | TGTGCCAGCAGCCGCACAGCAAGCAACACTGAAGCTTTCTTT | CASSRTASNTEAFF
. | TRBD2 | TRBJ2-1 | TRBV29-1 | TGCAGCGGGGGGACTACAGCATACAATGAGCAGTTCTTC | CSGGTTAYNEQFF
once | . | TRBJ2-5 | TRBV18 | TGTGCCAGCTCACGGACGGGCAGAGCGGGCGGTCAAGAGACCCAGTACTTC | CASSRTGRAGGQETQYF
. | TRBD2 | TRBJ2-3 | TRBV19 | TGTGCCAGTAGTATTGTTACTAGCGGGAGAACAGATACGCAGTATTTT | CASSIVTSGRTDTQYF
. | . | TRBJ2-1 | TRBV5-8 | TGTGCCAGCAGCCACCCCAGCGCAGGACTGAACAATGAGCAGTTCTTC | CASSHPSAGLNNEQFF
. | . | TRBJ2-7 | TRBV5-1 | TGCGCCAGCAGCTTGGCGGGAGACCGCTACGAGCAGTACTTC | CASSLAGDRYEQYF
. | TRBD1 | TRBJ1-1 | TRBV4-1 | TGCGCCAGCAGCTGGGACAGCATGAACACTGAAGCTTTCTTT | CASSWDSMNTEAFF
. | . | TRBJ2-2 | TRBV28 | TGTGCCAGCAGTCAGCAGGGGACCGGGGAGCTGTTTTTT | CASSQQGTGELFF
once | TRBD1 | TRBJ2-4 | TRBV14 | TGTGCCAGCAGCCACTTCGGGACAGGGGACCAAAACATTCAGTACTTC | CASSHFGTGDQNIQYF
few | TRBD1 | TRBJ1-6 | TRBV7-9 | TGTGCCAGCAGCTTCGGGACAGGGGCTTCACCCCTCCACTTT | CASSFGTGASPLHF
. | . | TRBJ1-5 | TRBV28 | TGTGCCAGCAGGTGGGCCGCGAAAGGCAAACAGCCCCAGCATTTT | CASRWAAKGKQPQHF
. | . | TRBJ2-1 | TRBV6-5 | TGTGCCAGCAGTTACAGGGGCGGTGAGCAGTTCTTC | CASSYRGGEQFF
. | . | TRBJ2-4 | TRBV4-3 | TGCGCCAGCAGCCAAGAATGGACAGAGAAAAACATTCAGTACTTC | CASSQEWTEKNIQYF
. | TRBD1 | TRBJ2-7 | TRBV6-5 | TGTGCCAGCAGTTCCGGGACAGGGAGTCGAGAGCAGTACTTC | CASSSGTGSREQYF
. | . | TRBJ2-5 | TRBV7-2 | TGTGCCAGCAGCTTAAGAGGGAACGTTCTACAAGAGACCCAGTACTTC | CASSLRGNVLQETQYF
. | . | TRBJ2-5 | TRBV12-3/TRBV12-4 | TGTGCCAGCAGAGCCCACGGGGAGACCCAGTACTTC | CASRAHGETQYF
. | TRBD1 | TRBJ2-7 | TRBV28 | TGTGCCAGCAGCTCTGACAGGGGGGGGGAGCAGTACTTC | CASSSDRGGEQYF